The rows below give T cell receptor beta chains drawn from one sample of a study of quantifying T cell responses using KT2 cells. TCRdb re-analysed the UMI-ligation and nested PCR reads in MiXCR, keeping a single row per CDR3 protein. The data show 25,000 to 35,000 distinct CDR3 sequences, approximately 10% seen once. The sequenced sample consisted of PBMCs spiked with cells of the T cell clone KT2. The source of these receptors is a human donor. Both conserved end residues are part of each CDR3. D genes are given only for firm matches. Rows may omit the clone size; those that give it use once, few, many or a size class.

V: TRBV6-2/TRBV6-3; D: NA; length: 14; size: NA; J: TRBJ1-1; DNA: TGTGCCAGCAGATCGCCACCCGAACGCACTGAAGCTTTCTTT; CDR3: CASRSPPERTEAFF
V: TRBV2; D: TRBD2; length: 16; size: many; J: TRBJ2-7; DNA: TGTGCCAGCACCCTGGACACACTAGCGGGGGGGCAAGAGCAGTACTTC; CDR3: CASTLDTLAGGQEQYF
V: TRBV2; D: TRBD2; length: 16; size: few; J: TRBJ2-1; DNA: TGTGCCAGCAGTGAAGCGCGGGCTAGCGGGAGGAGGGGGCAGTTCTTC; CDR3: CASSEARASGRRGQFF
V: TRBV10-3; D: NA; length: 14; size: few; J: TRBJ1-2; DNA: TGTGCCATCAGTGAGTCTGAGAGGGGTAATGGCTACACCTTC; CDR3: CAISESERGNGYTF
V: TRBV20-1; D: NA; length: 12; size: many; J: TRBJ1-1; DNA: TGCAGTGCCCTTGGAACGTACACTGAAGCTTTCTTT; CDR3: CSALGTYTEAFF
V: TRBV4-3; D: TRBD2; length: 15; size: few; J: TRBJ2-2; DNA: TGCGCCAGCAGCCGAAATAGCGGGTCCACCGGGGAGCTGTTTTTT; CDR3: CASSRNSGSTGELFF
V: TRBV7-6; D: TRBD1; length: 14; size: NA; J: TRBJ2-5; DNA: TGTGCCAGCAGTTCTCCAGACAGGGGTCAGACCCAGTACTTC; CDR3: CASSSPDRGQTQYF
V: TRBV7-2; D: NA; length: 15; size: NA; J: TRBJ1-2; DNA: TGTGCCAGCAGGTCTGGAAGGGCAGGTGGCTATGGCTACACCTTC; CDR3: CASRSGRAGGYGYTF
V: TRBV29-1; D: NA; length: 13; size: NA; J: TRBJ2-7; DNA: TGCAGCGTGGGACTGACAGGGAGGTACGAGCAGTACTTC; CDR3: CSVGLTGRYEQYF
V: TRBV11-2; D: NA; length: 13; size: many; J: TRBJ2-1; DNA: TGTGCCAGCAGCTTAGGCCTATACAATGAGCAGTTCTTC; CDR3: CASSLGLYNEQFF
V: TRBV11-2; D: NA; length: 14; size: many; J: TRBJ2-3; DNA: TGTGCCAGCAGCTCCTTGGGAAGCACAGATACGCAGTATTTT; CDR3: CASSSLGSTDTQYF
V: TRBV19; D: TRBD2; length: 15; size: many; J: TRBJ2-7; DNA: TGTGCCAGTAGTATGGGACTAGCGGGCCACTACGAGCAGTACTTC; CDR3: CASSMGLAGHYEQYF
V: TRBV24-1; D: TRBD2; length: 14; size: few; J: TRBJ2-7; DNA: TGTGCCACCAGTGATGGGCTAGCGGGAGACGAGCAGTACTTC; CDR3: CATSDGLAGDEQYF
V: TRBV11-3; D: NA; length: 17; size: many; J: TRBJ1-1; DNA: TGTGCCAGCAGCTCAACCTACAGGGCTCCTGAAAATACTGAAGCTTTCTTT; CDR3: CASSSTYRAPENTEAFF
V: TRBV15; D: NA; length: 12; size: NA; J: TRBJ1-5; DNA: TGTGCCACCAGCATGCAGGGGCAGCCCCAGCATTTT; CDR3: CATSMQGQPQHF
V: TRBV5-4; D: TRBD2; length: 16; size: many; J: TRBJ2-1; DNA: TGTGCCAGCAGCTGGGTATCCCGGGGGGGCCACGATGAGCAGTTCTTC; CDR3: CASSWVSRGGHDEQFF
V: TRBV29-1; D: TRBD1; length: 13; size: medium-sized; J: TRBJ1-1; DNA: TGCAGCGTTTTGGGACAGCCTAACACTGAAGCTTTCTTT; CDR3: CSVLGQPNTEAFF